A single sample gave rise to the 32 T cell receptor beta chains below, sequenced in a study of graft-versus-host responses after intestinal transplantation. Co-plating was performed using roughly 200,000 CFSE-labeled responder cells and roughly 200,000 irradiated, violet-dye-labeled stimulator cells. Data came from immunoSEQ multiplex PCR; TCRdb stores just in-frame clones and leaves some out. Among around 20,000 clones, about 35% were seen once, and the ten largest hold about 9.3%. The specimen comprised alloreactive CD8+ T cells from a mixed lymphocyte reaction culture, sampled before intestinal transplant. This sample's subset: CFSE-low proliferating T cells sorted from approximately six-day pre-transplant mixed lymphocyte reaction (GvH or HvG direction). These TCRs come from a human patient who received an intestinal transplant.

Here the CDR3 DNA reads TGTGCCAGCAGCTTAACGGCCTACGAGCAGTACTTC. Translation: CASSLTAYEQYF. The J gene is TRBJ2-7, the V gene TRBV11-2, with D hard to call. The CDR3 has 12 residues. V was cut by 2 bases and J by 2 bases, with 4 bases left in between. The germline CDR1 and CDR2 sequences are SGHAT and FQNNGV.

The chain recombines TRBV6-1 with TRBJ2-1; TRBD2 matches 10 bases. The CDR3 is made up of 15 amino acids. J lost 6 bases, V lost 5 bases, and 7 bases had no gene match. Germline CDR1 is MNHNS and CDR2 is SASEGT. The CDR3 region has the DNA TGTGCCAGCAGTTTGGGGACTAGCGTATTCAATGAGCAGTTCTTC. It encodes CASSLGTSVFNEQFF.

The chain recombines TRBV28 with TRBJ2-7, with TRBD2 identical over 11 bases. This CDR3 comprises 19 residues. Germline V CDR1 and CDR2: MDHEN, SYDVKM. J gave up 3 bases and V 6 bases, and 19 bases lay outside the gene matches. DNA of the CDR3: TGTGCCAGCAGCCTAGCGGGAGGTATTGTTCCAGTCGGTAACTACGAGCAGTACTTC. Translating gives CASSLAGGIVPVGNYEQYF.

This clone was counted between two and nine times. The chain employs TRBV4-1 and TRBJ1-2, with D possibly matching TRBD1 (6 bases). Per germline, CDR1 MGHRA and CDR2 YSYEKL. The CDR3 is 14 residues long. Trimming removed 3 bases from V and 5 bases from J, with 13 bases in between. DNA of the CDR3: TGCGCCAGCAGCCACGGCTACAGGGTGTATGGCTACACCTTC. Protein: CASSHGYRVYGYTF.

This CDR3 reads CASSLGPVGYNEQFF. Here the CDR3 DNA reads TGTGCCAGCAGCTTAGGTCCAGTAGGGTACAATGAGCAGTTCTTC. The chain recombines TRBV7-7 with TRBJ2-1; D is unresolved. Trimming shortened V by 1 base and J by 4 bases, and 11 bases separated the two germline ends. Germline-derived CDR1 and CDR2 are SSHAT and FNYEAQ (reference sequence). CDR3 size: 15 residues.

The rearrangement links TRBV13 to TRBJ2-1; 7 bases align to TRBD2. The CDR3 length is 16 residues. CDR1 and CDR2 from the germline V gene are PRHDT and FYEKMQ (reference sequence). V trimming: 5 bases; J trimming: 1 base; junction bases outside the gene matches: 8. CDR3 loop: CASSPPASGSYNEQFF. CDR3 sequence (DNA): TGTGCCAGCAGCCCCCCCGCTAGCGGATCCTACAATGAGCAGTTCTTC.

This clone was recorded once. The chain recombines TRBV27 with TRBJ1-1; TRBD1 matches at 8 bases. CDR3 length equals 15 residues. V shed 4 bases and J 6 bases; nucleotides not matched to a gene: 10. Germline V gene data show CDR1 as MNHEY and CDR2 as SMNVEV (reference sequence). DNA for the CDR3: TGTGCCAGCAGTTGGACCGGGACAGGTCGAGCTGAAGCTTTCTTT. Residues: CASSWTGTGRAEAFF.

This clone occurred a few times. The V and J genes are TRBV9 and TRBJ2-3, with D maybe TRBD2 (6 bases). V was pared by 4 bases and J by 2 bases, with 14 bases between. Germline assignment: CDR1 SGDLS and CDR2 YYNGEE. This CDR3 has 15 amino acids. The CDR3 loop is CASSPGGGSTDTQYF. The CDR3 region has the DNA TGTGCCAGCAGCCCCGGGGGAGGATCCACAGATACGCAGTATTTT.

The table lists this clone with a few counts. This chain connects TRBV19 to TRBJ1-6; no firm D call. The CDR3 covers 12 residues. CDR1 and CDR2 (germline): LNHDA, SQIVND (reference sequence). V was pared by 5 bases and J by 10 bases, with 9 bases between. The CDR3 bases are TGTGCCAGTAGTTTCCCACCGTCACCCCTCCACTTT. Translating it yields CASSFPPSPLHF. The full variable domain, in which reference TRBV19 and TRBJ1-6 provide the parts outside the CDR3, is DGGITQSPKYLFRKEGQNVTLSCEQNLNHDAMYWYRQDPGQGLRLIYYSQIVNDFQKGDIAEGYSVSREKKESFPLTVTSAQKNPTAFYLCASSFPPSPLHFGNGTRLTVT.

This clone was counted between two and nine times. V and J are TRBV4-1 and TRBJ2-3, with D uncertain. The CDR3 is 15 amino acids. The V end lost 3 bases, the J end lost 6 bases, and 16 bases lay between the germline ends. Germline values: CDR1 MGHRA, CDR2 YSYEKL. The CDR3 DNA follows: TGCGCCAGCAGCCACACACCCGCCCCCTCGGATACGCAGTATTTT. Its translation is CASSHTPAPSDTQYF.

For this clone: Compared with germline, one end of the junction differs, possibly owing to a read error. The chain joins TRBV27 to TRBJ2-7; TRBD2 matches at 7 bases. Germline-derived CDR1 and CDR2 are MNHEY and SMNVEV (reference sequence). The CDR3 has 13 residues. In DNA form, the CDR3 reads TGCGCATCCAGGGCGGGAGCGGCCTACGAGCAGTACTTC. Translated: CASRAGAAYEQYF.

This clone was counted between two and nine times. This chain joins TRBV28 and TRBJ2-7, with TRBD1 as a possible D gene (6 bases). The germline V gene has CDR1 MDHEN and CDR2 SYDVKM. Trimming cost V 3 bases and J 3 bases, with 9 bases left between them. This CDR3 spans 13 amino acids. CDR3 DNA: TGTGCCAGCAGTTTCAGGGGTCACTACGAGCAGTACTTC. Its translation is CASSFRGHYEQYF.

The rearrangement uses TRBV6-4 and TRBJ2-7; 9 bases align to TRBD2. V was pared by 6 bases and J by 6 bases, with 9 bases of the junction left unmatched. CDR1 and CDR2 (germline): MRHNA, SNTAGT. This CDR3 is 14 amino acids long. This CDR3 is CASRAASGDSEQYF. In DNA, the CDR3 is TGTGCCAGCAGGGCAGCTAGCGGGGACTCCGAGCAGTACTTC.

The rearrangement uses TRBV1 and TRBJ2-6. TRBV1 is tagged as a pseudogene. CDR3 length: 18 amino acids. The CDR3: CTSRLTSLCTSRANVLTF. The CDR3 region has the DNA TGCACCAGCAGACTGACCAGTTTGTGCACAAGTCGGGCCAACGTCCTGACTTTC.

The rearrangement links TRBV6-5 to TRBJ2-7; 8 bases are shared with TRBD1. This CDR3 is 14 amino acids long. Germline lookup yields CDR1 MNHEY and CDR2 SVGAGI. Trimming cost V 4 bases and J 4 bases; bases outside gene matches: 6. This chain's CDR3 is CASSLGRGRYEQYF. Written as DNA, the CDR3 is TGTGCCAGCAGTTTAGGCAGGGGGCGATACGAGCAGTACTTC.

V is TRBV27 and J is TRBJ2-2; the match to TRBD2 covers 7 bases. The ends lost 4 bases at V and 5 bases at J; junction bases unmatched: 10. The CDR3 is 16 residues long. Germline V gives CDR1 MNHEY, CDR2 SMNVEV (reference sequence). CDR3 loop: CASSWVAGVGTGELFF. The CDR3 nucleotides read TGTGCCAGCAGTTGGGTTGCGGGAGTGGGTACCGGGGAGCTGTTTTTT.

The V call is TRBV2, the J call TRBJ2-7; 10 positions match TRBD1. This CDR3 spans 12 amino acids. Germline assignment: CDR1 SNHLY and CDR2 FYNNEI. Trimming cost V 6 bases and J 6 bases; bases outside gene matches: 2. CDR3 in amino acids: CASSGTGVEQYF. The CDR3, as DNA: TGTGCCAGCAGCGGGACAGGGGTCGAGCAGTACTTC.

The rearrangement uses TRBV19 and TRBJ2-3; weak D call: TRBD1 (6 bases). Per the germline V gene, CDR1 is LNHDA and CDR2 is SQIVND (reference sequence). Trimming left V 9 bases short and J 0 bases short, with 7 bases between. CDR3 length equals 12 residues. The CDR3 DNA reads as TGTGCCAGCGGACAGAGCACAGATACGCAGTATTTT. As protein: CASGQSTDTQYF.

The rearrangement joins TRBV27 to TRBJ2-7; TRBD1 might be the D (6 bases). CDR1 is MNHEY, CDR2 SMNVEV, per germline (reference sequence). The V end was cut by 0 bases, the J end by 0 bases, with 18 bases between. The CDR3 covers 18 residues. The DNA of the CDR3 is TGTGCCAGCAGTTTATCGATGGGACATGCCCTCCTCTCCTACGAGCAGTACTTC. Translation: CASSLSMGHALLSYEQYF.

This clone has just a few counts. The CDR3 DNA sequence: TGTGCCAGCAGCTCCCAAACACGGCCCACTGAAGCTTTCTTT. This codes for CASSSQTRPTEAFF. The chain uses TRBV7-9 and TRBJ1-1, with D unresolved. CDR3 length: 14 residues. Trimming removed 4 bases at V and 4 bases at J, with 13 bases between. Germline CDR1 and CDR2: SEHNR and FQNEAQ (reference sequence).

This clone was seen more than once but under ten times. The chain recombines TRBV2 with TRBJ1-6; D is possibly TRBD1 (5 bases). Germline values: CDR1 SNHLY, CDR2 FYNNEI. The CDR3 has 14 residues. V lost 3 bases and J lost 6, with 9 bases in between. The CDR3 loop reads CASSDRVANSPLHF. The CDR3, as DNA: TGTGCCAGCAGTGACAGGGTTGCTAATTCACCCCTCCACTTT.

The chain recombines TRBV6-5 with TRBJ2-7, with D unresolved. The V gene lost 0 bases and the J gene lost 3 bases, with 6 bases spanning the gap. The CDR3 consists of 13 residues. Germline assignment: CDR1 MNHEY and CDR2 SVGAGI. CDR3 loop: CASSYSMVYEQYF. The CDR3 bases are TGTGCCAGCAGTTACTCGATGGTCTACGAGCAGTACTTC.

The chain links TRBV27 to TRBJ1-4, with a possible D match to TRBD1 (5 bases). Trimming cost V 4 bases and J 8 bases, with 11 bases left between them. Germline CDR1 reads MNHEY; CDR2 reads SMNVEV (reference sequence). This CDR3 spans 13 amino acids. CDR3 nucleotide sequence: TGTGCCAGCAGTTGGGGGTTGGGAGAAAAACTGTTTTTT. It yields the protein CASSWGLGEKLFF.

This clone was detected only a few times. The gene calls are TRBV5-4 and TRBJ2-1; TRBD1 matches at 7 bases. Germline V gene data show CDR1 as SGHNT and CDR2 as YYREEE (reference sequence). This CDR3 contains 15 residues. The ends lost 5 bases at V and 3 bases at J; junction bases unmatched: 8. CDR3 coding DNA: TGTGCCAGCAGTGAAACAGGACAGGACTACAATGAGCAGTTCTTC. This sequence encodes CASSETGQDYNEQFF.

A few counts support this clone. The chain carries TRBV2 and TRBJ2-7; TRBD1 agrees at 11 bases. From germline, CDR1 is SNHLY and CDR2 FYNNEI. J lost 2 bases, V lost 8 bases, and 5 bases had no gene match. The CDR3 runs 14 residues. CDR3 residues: CASGGGQGAYEQYF. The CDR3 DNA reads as TGTGCCAGCGGAGGGGGACAGGGGGCCTACGAGCAGTACTTC.

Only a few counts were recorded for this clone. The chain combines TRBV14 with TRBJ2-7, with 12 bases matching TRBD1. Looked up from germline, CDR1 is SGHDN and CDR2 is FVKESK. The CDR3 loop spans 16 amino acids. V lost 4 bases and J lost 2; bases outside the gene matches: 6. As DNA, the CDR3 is TGTGCCAGCAGCCGATACCGGGACAGGGGGCCCTACGAGCAGTACTTC. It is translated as CASSRYRDRGPYEQYF.

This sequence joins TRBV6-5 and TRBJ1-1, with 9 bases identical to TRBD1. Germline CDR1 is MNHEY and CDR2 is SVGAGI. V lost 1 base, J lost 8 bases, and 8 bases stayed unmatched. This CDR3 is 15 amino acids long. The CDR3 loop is CASSYFPSGTGEAFF. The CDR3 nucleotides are TGTGCCAGCAGTTACTTCCCATCCGGGACAGGGGAAGCTTTCTTT.

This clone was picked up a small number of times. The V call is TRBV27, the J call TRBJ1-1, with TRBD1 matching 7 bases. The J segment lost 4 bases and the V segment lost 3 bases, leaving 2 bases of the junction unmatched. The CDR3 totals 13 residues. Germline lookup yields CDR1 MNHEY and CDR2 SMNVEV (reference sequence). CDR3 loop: CASSFPGGTEAFF. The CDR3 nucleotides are TGTGCCAGCAGTTTTCCAGGGGGCACTGAAGCTTTCTTT.

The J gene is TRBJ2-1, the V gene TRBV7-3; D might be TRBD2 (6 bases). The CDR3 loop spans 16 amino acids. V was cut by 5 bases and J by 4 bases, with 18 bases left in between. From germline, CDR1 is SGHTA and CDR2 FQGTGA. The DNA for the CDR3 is TGTGCCAGCAGCAAGGGTGCGGGAAGCGGATACAATGAGCAGTTCTTC. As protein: CASSKGAGSGYNEQFF. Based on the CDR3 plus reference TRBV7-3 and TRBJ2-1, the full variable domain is GAGVSQTPSNKVTEKGKYVELRCDPISGHTALYWYRQSLGQGPEFLIYFQGTGAADDSGLPNDRFFAVRPEGSVSTLKIQRTERGDSAVYLCASSKGAGSGYNEQFFGPGTRLTVL.

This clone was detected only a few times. The CDR3 sequence: CASALGGEAFF. The CDR3 DNA reads as TGTGCCAGTGCCCTGGGGGGTGAAGCTTTCTTT. The genes are TRBV19 and TRBJ1-1; D might be TRBD1 (5 bases). This CDR3 has 11 residues. The V gene lost 8 bases and the J gene lost 7 bases, with 11 bases spanning the gap. Germline assignment: CDR1 LNHDA and CDR2 SQIVND (reference sequence).

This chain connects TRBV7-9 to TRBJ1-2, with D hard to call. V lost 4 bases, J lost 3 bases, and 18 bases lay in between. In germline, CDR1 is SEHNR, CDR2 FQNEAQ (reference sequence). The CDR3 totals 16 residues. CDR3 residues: CASSSVFRTPDYGYTF. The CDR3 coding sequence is TGTGCCAGCAGCTCCGTGTTTAGAACTCCCGACTATGGCTACACCTTC.

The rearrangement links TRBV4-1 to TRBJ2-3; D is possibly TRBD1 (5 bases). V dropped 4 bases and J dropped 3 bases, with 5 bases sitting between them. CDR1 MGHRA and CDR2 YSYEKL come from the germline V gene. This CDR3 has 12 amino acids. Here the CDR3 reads CASSPGTDTQYF. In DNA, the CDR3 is TGCGCCAGCAGCCCAGGGACAGATACGCAGTATTTT.